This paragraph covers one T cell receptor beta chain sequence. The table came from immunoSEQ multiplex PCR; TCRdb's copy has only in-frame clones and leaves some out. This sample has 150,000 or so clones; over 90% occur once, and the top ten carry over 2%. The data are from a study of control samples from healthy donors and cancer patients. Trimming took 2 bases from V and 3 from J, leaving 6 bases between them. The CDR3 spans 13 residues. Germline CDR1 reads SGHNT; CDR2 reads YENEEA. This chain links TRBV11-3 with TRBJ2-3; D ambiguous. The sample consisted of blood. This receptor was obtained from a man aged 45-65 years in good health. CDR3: CASSLMSTDTQYF. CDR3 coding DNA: TGTGCCAGCAGCTTAATGTCTACAGATACGCAGTATTTT.